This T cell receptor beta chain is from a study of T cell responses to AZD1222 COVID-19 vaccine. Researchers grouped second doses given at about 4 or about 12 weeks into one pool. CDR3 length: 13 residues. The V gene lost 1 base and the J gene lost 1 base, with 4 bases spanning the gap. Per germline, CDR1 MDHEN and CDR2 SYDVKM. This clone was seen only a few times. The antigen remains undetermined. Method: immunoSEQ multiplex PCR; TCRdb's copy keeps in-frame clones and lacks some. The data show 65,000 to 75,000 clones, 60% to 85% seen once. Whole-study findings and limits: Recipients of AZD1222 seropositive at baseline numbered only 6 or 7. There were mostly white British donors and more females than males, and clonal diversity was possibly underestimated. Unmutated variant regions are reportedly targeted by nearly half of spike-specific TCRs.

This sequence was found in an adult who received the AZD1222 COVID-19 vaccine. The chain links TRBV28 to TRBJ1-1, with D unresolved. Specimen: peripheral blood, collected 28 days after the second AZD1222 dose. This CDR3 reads CASSLLENTEAFF. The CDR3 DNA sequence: TGTGCCAGCAGTTTATTGGAGAACACTGAAGCTTTCTTT.